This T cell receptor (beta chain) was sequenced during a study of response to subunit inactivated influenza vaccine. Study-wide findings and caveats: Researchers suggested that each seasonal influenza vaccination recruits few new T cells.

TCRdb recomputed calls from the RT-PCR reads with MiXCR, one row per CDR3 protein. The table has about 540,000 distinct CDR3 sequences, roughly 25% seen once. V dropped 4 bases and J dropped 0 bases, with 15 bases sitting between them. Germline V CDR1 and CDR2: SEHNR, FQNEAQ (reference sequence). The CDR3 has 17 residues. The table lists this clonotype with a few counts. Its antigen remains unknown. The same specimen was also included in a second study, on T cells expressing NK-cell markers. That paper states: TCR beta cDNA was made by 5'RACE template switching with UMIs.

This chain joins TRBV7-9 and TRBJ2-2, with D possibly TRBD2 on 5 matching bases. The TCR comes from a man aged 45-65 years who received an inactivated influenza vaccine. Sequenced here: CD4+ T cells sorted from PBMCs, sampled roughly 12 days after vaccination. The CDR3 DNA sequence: TGTGCCAGCAGCTGGAAAGGAGGTGCCACGAACACCGGGGAGCTGTTTTTT. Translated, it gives CASSWKGGATNTGELFF.